This paragraph covers one T cell receptor beta chain sequence. Its antigen is unknown. The data belong to a study of shared clonotypes between healthy human individuals. Positively selected for CCR7, the CD45RO-negative cells used as naive CD8 cells excluded terminally differentiated effector memory CD45RA+ cells. Within Nashville, Tennessee resided all donors, each a Caucasian adult. Measured with immunoSEQ multiplex PCR; TCRdb has only the in-frame clones, and not every one. The repertoire holds around 1,900,000 clones, with just under 95% as singletons. Overall study findings and caveats: Non-shared clonotypes showed lower generation probabilities than clonotypes common to all four donors. Between a few donors, naive CD4 clonotypes were shared at a level of about 5%.

Trimming removed 5 bases at V and 2 bases at J, with 7 bases between. The germline CDR1 and CDR2 sequences are SGDLS and YYNGEE. The CDR3 length is 12 residues. This TCR was sampled from a man younger than 35 in good health. Some clones in this sample may be carry-over from other donors' samples. The sequenced material came from naive CD8+ T cells from PBMCs. This chain connects TRBV9 to TRBJ1-2, with TRBD1 as a possible D gene (6 bases). CDR3 sequence: CASRTGNYGYTF. The CDR3 bases are TGTGCCAGCAGGACAGGCAACTATGGCTACACCTTC.